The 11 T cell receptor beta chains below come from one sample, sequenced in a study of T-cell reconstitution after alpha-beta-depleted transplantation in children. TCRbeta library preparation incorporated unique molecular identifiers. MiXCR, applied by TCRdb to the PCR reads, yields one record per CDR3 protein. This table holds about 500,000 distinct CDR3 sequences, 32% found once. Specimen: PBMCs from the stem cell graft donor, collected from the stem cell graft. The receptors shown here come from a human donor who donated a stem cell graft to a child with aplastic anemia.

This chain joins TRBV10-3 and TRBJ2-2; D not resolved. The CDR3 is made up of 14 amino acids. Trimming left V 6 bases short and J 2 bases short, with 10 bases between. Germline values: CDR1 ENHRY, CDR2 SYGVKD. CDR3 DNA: TGTGCCATCAGATCGGACGTTAACACCGGGGAGCTGTTTTTT. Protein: CAIRSDVNTGELFF.

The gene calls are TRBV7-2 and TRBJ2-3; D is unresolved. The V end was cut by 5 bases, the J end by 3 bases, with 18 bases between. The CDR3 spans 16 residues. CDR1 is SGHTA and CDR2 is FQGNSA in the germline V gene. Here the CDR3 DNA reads TGTGCCAGCAGCGCTGGGCACTCTATCGGAACAGATACGCAGTATTTT. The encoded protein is CASSAGHSIGTDTQYF.

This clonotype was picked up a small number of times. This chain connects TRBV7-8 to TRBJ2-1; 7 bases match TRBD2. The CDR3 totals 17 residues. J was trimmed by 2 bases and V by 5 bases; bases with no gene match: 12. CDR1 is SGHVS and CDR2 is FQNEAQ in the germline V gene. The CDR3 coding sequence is TGTGCCAGCAGCGAACCCCTTGATAGCGGGCCCTACAATGAGCAGTTCTTC. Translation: CASSEPLDSGPYNEQFF.

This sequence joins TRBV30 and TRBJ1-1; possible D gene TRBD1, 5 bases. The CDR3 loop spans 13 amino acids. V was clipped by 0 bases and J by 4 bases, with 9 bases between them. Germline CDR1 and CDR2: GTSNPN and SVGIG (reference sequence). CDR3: CAWSVPGITEAFF. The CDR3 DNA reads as TGTGCCTGGAGTGTACCAGGGATCACTGAAGCTTTCTTT.

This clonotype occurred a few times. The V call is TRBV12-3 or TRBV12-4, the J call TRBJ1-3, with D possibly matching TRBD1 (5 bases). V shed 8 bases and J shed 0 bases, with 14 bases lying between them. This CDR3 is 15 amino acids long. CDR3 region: CASLGPGTSGNTIYF. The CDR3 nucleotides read TGTGCCAGCCTGGGGCCGGGTACCTCTGGAAACACCATATATTTT.

The chain's CDR3 is CASSLGLAGLSEQFF. DNA for the CDR3: TGTGCCAGCAGCTTGGGGCTAGCGGGTCTATCAGAGCAGTTCTTC. The chain couples TRBV5-5 to TRBJ2-1; 8 bases are shared with TRBD2. This CDR3 region has 15 residues. V shed 0 bases and J 10 bases; nucleotides not matched to a gene: 9. CDR1 is SGHKS and CDR2 is YYEKEE in the germline V gene (reference sequence).

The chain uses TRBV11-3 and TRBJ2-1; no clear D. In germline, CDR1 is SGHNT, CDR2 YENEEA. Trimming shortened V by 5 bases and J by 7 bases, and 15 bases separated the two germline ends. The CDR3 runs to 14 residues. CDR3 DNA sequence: TGTGCCAGCAGCACGTACCAAAAATCGAATGAGCAGTTCTTC. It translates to CASSTYQKSNEQFF.

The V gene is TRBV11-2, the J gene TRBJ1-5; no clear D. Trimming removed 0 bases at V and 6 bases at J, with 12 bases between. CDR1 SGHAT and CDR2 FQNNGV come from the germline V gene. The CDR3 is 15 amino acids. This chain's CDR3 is CASSLDPTGRQPQHF. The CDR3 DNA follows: TGTGCCAGCAGCTTAGACCCCACGGGTCGTCAGCCCCAGCATTTT.

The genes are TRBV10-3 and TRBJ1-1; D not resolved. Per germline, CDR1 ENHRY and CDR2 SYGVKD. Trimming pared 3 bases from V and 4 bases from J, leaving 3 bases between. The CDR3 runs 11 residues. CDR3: CAISESTEAFF. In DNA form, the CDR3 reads TGTGCCATCAGTGAAAGCACTGAAGCTTTCTTT.

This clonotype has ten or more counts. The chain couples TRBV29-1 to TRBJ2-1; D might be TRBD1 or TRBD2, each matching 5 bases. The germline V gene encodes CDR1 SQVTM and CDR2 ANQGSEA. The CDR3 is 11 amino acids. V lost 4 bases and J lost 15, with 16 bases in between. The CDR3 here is CSVGGSRGAFF. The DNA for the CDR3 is TGCAGCGTTGGGGGGTCTAGGGGAGCGTTCTTC.

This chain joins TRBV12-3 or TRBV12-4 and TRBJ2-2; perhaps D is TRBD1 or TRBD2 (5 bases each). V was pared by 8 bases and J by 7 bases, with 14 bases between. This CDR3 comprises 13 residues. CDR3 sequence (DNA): TGTGCCAGCCTCGGGACCCTGAACGGGGAGCTGTTTTTT. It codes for CASLGTLNGELFF.